This passage covers 30 T cell receptor beta chains from one sample sequenced in a study of T cell responses to AZD1222 COVID-19 vaccine. Clones were read by immunoSEQ multiplex PCR, and TCRdb kept only the in-frame ones, dropping some. This table holds more than 100,000 clones, about 90% found once. Sample: peripheral blood, taken on day 0 of AZD1222 vaccination. The receptor set was obtained from an adult in good health.

The rearrangement links TRBV29-1 to TRBJ2-1; 7 nucleotides agree with TRBD1. The CDR3 is 14 residues long. CDR1 is SQVTM and CDR2 is ANQGSEA in the germline V gene. Trimming took 7 bases from V and 2 from J; bases not matched to a gene: 8. The CDR3 loop reads CSAQTGLAYNEQFF. As DNA, the CDR3 is TGCAGCGCCCAGACAGGGTTGGCCTACAATGAGCAGTTCTTC.

A remark on this clone: Other DNA sequences from this sample encode an identical CDR3 as well. The chain links TRBV12-3 or TRBV12-4 to TRBJ2-7, with no clear D. Trimming took 3 bases from V and 4 from J, leaving 7 bases between them. CDR3 length: 12 amino acids. The CDR3 bases are TGTGCCAGCAGTTTGGGCAGTTACGAGCAGTACTTC. Translated, it gives CASSLGSYEQYF.

This clone was observed a few times. The rearrangement joins TRBV25-1 to TRBJ1-4; TRBD1 might be the D (6 bases). Trimming removed 4 bases at V and 6 bases at J, with 12 bases between. This CDR3 is built from 14 residues. Germline-derived CDR1 and CDR2 are MGHDK and SYGVNS. CDR3 loop: CASSGGRGDEKLFF. The CDR3 DNA is TGTGCCAGCAGTGGCGGTAGGGGGGATGAAAAACTGTTTTTT.

The rearrangement joins TRBV2 to TRBJ2-3; TRBD2 might be the D (5 bases). Between the trimmed V and J ends, which lost 8 bases and 2 bases, there was a span of 8 bases. CDR3 length equals 12 residues. Germline V gives CDR1 SNHLY, CDR2 FYNNEI. CDR3 amino acids: CASGSYTDTQYF. CDR3 in DNA: TGTGCCAGCGGGAGTTACACAGATACGCAGTATTTT.

J is TRBJ2-7 and V is TRBV5-4, with a tentative D call TRBD1 (5 bases). The germline gives CDR1 SGHNT, CDR2 YYREEE (reference sequence). The CDR3 length is 13 residues. V was clipped by 0 bases and J by 1 base, with 5 bases between them. CDR3 DNA: TGTGCCAGCAGCTTGGCAGGGTCCTACGAGCAGTACTTC. Its protein is CASSLAGSYEQYF.

The chain employs TRBV7-6 and TRBJ1-2; D is ambiguous. The germline CDR1 and CDR2 sequences are SGHVS and FNYEAQ. The CDR3 length is 14 residues. V was clipped by 1 base and J by 1 base, with 7 bases between them. For the CDR3, the DNA is TGTGCCAGCAGCTTAGATCCAGATAACTATGGCTACACCTTC. Translated: CASSLDPDNYGYTF.

This clone was detected only a few times. V gene TRBV28 combines with J gene TRBJ1-4; unclear D gene. The CDR3 totals 12 residues. The germline V and J ends were trimmed by 4 bases and 13 bases, with 13 bases remaining between them. Germline assignment: CDR1 MDHEN and CDR2 SYDVKM. The CDR3 nucleotides read TGTGCCAGCAGTTCCCGTGGCTGGGGACTGTTTTTT. Protein: CASSSRGWGLFF.

The chain couples TRBV5-1 to TRBJ2-2; no reliable D call. The CDR3 is 15 amino acids. The germline gives CDR1 SGHRS, CDR2 YFSETQ. V lost 1 base to trimming and J lost 0 bases, with 7 bases between them. DNA of the CDR3: TGCGCCAGCAGCTTGACACCAGCGAACACCGGGGAGCTGTTTTTT. It encodes CASSLTPANTGELFF.

The CDR3 sequence: CASSLDSPDRGPYEQYF. The CDR3 nucleotides read TGCGCCAGCAGCTTGGATTCCCCGGACAGGGGACCTTACGAGCAGTACTTC. The chain is built from TRBV5-1 and TRBJ2-7; TRBD1 aligns across 9 bases. The CDR3 has 17 amino acids. Per germline, CDR1 SGHRS and CDR2 YFSETQ. V lost 0 bases to trimming and J lost 4 bases; unmatched junction nucleotides: 11. Using reference TRBV5-1 and TRBJ2-7 for the parts outside the CDR3, the full variable domain is KAGVTQTPRYLIKTRGQQVTLSCSPISGHRSVSWYQQTPGQGLQFLFEYFSETQRNKGNFPGRFSGRQFSNSRSEMNVSTLELGDSALYLCASSLDSPDRGPYEQYFGPGTRLTVT.

The chain employs TRBV7-2 and TRBJ1-2, with a weak D call TRBD1 (6 bases). This CDR3 contains 14 residues. Trimming left V 4 bases short and J 5 bases short, with 14 bases between. Germline CDR1 and CDR2: SGHTA and FQGNSA. CDR3: CASSSLAGAYGYTF. The CDR3 DNA reads as TGTGCCAGCAGCTCTCTCGCGGGGGCGTATGGCTACACCTTC.

This rearrangement joins TRBV28 to TRBJ2-7; 8 nucleotides line up with TRBD1. V lost 10 bases, J lost 7 bases, and 18 bases stayed unmatched. This CDR3 spans 15 amino acids. Germline CDR1 and CDR2: MDHEN and SYDVKM. The CDR3 DNA sequence: TGTGCCACCAAGACCGGGGACAGGCGTTCGGGTGAGCAGTACTTC. It codes for CATKTGDRRSGEQYF. Full variable domain (missing parts from reference TRBV28 and TRBJ2-7): DVKVTQSSRYLVKRTGEKVFLECVQDMDHENMFWYRQDPGLGLRLIYFSYDVKMKEKGDIPEGYSVSREKKERFSLILESASTNQTSMYLCATKTGDRRSGEQYFGPGTRLTVT.

The chain couples TRBV28 to TRBJ1-2, with D maybe TRBD1 (6 bases). Germline CDR1 reads MDHEN; CDR2 reads SYDVKM. Trimming removed 7 bases from V and 4 bases from J, with 13 bases in between. The CDR3 contains 13 residues. The CDR3 here is CASKLGGVYGYTF. The CDR3 DNA reads as TGTGCCAGCAAACTAGGGGGTGTCTATGGCTACACCTTC.

This chain connects TRBV6-5 to TRBJ1-4; D gene unclear. The V gene lost 10 bases and the J gene lost 14 bases, with 23 bases spanning the gap. Germline CDR1 is MNHEY and CDR2 is SVGAGI. The CDR3 extends over 13 amino acids. The CDR3 is CATKRPEAEWLFF. In DNA, the CDR3 is TGTGCCACAAAAAGACCAGAAGCCGAATGGCTGTTTTTT.

The rearrangement joins TRBV7-3 to TRBJ1-1, with D possibly being TRBD1 (5 bases). Looked up from germline, CDR1 is SGHTA and CDR2 is FQGTGA. The CDR3 consists of 12 residues. V was pared by 5 bases and J by 1 base, with 5 bases between. CDR3 protein: CASSQGNTEAFF. The DNA of the CDR3 is TGTGCCAGCAGCCAGGGGAACACTGAAGCTTTCTTT.

V usage is TRBV30 and J usage is TRBJ2-1; 12 positions match TRBD2. Germline-derived CDR1 and CDR2 are GTSNPN and SVGIG (reference sequence). The CDR3 loop spans 19 amino acids. V shed 5 bases and J 6 bases; nucleotides not matched to a gene: 20. CDR3 amino acids: CAWVGVLAGGEGSGNEQFF. The CDR3 nucleotides read TGTGCCTGGGTCGGGGTACTAGCGGGAGGAGAGGGATCGGGCAATGAGCAGTTCTTC.

The chain uses TRBV28 and TRBJ1-5; the D is unclear. The CDR3 has 14 amino acids. CDR1 is MDHEN and CDR2 is SYDVKM in the germline V gene. Trimming took off 0 bases at V and 3 bases at J, with 6 bases between the two ends. CDR3 loop: CASSLWGDNQPQHF. The CDR3, as DNA: TGTGCCAGCAGTTTATGGGGTGACAATCAGCCCCAGCATTTT.

This clone came up a few times. CDR3 sequence (DNA): TGTGCCACCAGTGACAGCTATGGCTACACCTTC. This codes for CATSDSYGYTF. V gene TRBV24-1 combines with J gene TRBJ1-2; no clear D gene. Between the trimmed V and J ends, which lost 4 bases and 4 bases, there was a span of 3 bases. Germline CDR1 KGHDR, CDR2 SFDVKD. There are 11 residues in the CDR3.

The chain has TRBV11-2 and TRBJ1-2; 9 bases are a match to TRBD1. V was clipped by 5 bases and J by 5 bases; unmatched bases: 12. Germline assignment: CDR1 SGHAT and CDR2 FQNNGV. The CDR3 loop spans 16 amino acids. This CDR3 reads CASSRLMGQGWYGYTF. CDR3 sequence (DNA): TGTGCCAGCAGCCGTCTGATGGGACAGGGATGGTATGGCTACACCTTC. Together with reference TRBV11-2 and TRBJ1-2, the CDR3 gives the full variable domain: EAGVAQSPRYKIIEKRQSVAFWCNPISGHATLYWYQQILGQGPKLLIQFQNNGVVDDSQLPKDRFSAERLKGVDSTLKIQPAKLEDSAVYLCASSRLMGQGWYGYTFGSGTRLTVV.

The rearrangement uses TRBV6-5 and TRBJ2-7, with D possibly called TRBD1 or TRBD2 (6 bases each). There are 15 residues in the CDR3. V lost 5 bases and J 5 bases, leaving 19 bases between the germline ends. Per the germline V gene, CDR1 is MNHEY and CDR2 is SVGAGI. CDR3 nucleotide sequence: TGTGCCAGCAGTCCCTCCGGAACAGGGACTGACGAGCAGTACTTC. This sequence encodes CASSPSGTGTDEQYF.

In this sample, this clone turned up a few times. The CDR3: CATSAKQGSTDTQYF. The DNA of the CDR3 is TGTGCCACCAGTGCTAAGCAGGGCAGCACAGATACGCAGTATTTT. V is TRBV24-1 and J is TRBJ2-3, with D perhaps TRBD1 (5 bases). CDR3 length: 15 residues. Trimming pared 5 bases from V and 0 bases from J, leaving 11 bases between. CDR1 is KGHDR and CDR2 is SFDVKD in the germline V gene.

By share of the sample, this clone is medium-sized. V usage is TRBV28 and J usage is TRBJ1-2; 9 bases are shared with TRBD1. Germline CDR1 reads MDHEN; CDR2 reads SYDVKM. The length of the CDR3 is 12 residues. The CDR3 sequence is CATVTGGYGYTF. The DNA for the CDR3 is TGTGCGACCGTGACAGGGGGCTATGGCTACACCTTC.

About this clone: Compared with germline, one end of the junction differs, possibly owing to a read error. The rearrangement uses TRBV7-7 and TRBJ2-5, with D possibly matching TRBD1 (5 bases). The CDR3 spans 14 residues. Germline V gene lookup returns CDR1 SSHAT and CDR2 FNYEAQ (reference sequence). The CDR3 nucleotides are TGTGCTAGCAGCTTAGCCGGACAACAAGAGACCCAGTACTTC. Its translation is CASSLAGQQETQYF.

The chain links TRBV4-1 to TRBJ2-4, with 16 bases lining up with TRBD2. V shed 3 bases and J 3 bases; nucleotides not matched to a gene: 5. Germline V lookup: CDR1 MGHRA, CDR2 YSYEKL. CDR3 length: 18 amino acids. CDR3 DNA: TGCGCCAGCAGCCAGGGACTAGCGGGGGGGCGGGGCAAAAACATTCAGTACTTC. Protein product: CASSQGLAGGRGKNIQYF.

CDR3 amino acids: CATSDGGRWSNTDTQYF. CDR3 sequence (DNA): TGTGCCACCAGTGATGGAGGCAGGTGGTCTAATACAGATACGCAGTATTTT. The gene calls are TRBV24-1 and TRBJ2-3; maybe TRBD2 (5 bases). Germline V gene data show CDR1 as KGHDR and CDR2 as SFDVKD. The CDR3 covers 17 residues. Trimming took off 3 bases at V and 3 bases at J, with 18 bases between the two ends.

The chain joins TRBV28 to TRBJ1-1, with 8 bases matching TRBD1. The CDR3 is made up of 14 amino acids. The V gene end was trimmed by 3 bases and the J gene end by 6 bases; junction bases not matched to a gene: 6. The germline V gene encodes CDR1 MDHEN and CDR2 SYDVKM. CDR3 nucleotides: TGTGCCAGCAGTTTCGCAGGGGGCAGTCCTGAAGCTTTCTTT. This sequence encodes CASSFAGGSPEAFF.

The genes are TRBV6-4 and TRBJ1-1; a possible D gene is TRBD1 (5 bases). V was trimmed by 0 bases and J by 4 bases, leaving 9 bases between them. The CDR3 totals 14 residues. Germline V CDR1 and CDR2: MRHNA, SNTAGT. CDR3 loop: CASSDSGGTTEAFF. In DNA form, the CDR3 reads TGTGCCAGCAGTGACTCTGGGGGGACCACTGAAGCTTTCTTT.

V usage is TRBV29-1 and J usage is TRBJ2-3, with a weak D call TRBD2 (6 bases). The CDR3 has 16 amino acids. V lost 4 bases and J lost 1, with 18 bases in between. Looked up from germline, CDR1 is SQVTM and CDR2 is ANQGSEA. For the CDR3, the DNA is TGCAGCGTTGGCGGCAGACCTGGCGGGGGCACAGATACGCAGTATTTT. Residues: CSVGGRPGGGTDTQYF.

The chain joins TRBV6-5 to TRBJ1-5; no clear D. The germline V gene encodes CDR1 MNHEY and CDR2 SVGAGI. Trimming took off 5 bases at V and 0 bases at J, with 11 bases between the two ends. This CDR3 spans 15 amino acids. The chain's CDR3 is CASSPMLGSNQPQHF. The CDR3 nucleotides read TGTGCCAGCAGTCCCATGCTGGGTAGCAATCAGCCCCAGCATTTT.

The chain combines TRBV7-9 with TRBJ2-5; 10 bases align to TRBD2. CDR3 length equals 16 residues. Germline values: CDR1 SEHNR, CDR2 FQNEAQ (reference sequence). The V gene end was trimmed by 1 base and the J gene end by 1 base; junction bases not matched to a gene: 3. The DNA of the CDR3 is TGTGCCAGCAGCTTAGGTAGCGGGGGGCCCCAAGAGACCCAGTACTTC. Protein product: CASSLGSGGPQETQYF.

This chain joins TRBV7-3 and TRBJ1-1; D not certain. Germline CDR1 is SGHTA and CDR2 is FQGTGA. V dropped 5 bases and J dropped 7 bases, with 23 bases sitting between them. The CDR3 covers 16 residues. This chain's CDR3 is CASSPRAPAVVREAFF. CDR3 DNA: TGTGCCAGCAGCCCTAGGGCCCCAGCTGTCGTGCGTGAAGCTTTCTTT.